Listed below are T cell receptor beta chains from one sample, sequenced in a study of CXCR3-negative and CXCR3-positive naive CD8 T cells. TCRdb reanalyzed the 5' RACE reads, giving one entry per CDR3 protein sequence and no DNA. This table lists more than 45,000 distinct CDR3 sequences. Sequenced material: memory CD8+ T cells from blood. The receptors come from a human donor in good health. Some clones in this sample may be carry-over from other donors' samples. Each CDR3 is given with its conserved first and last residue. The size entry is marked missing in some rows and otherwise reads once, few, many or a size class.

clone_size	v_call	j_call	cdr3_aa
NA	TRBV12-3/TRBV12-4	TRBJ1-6	CASSPTGAYNSPLHF
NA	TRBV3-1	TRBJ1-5	CASSKQGAGNQPQHF
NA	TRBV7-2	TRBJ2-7	CASSLAGVRHEQYF
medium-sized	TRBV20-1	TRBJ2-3	CSARDLRTGGRLDTQYF
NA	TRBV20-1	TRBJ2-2	CSARISTGELFF
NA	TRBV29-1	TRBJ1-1	CSGRDGLNTEAFF
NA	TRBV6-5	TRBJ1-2	CASSYRAADGYTF
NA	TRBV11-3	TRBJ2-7	CASSLRDSYEQYF
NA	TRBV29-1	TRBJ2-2	CSARGQRNTGELFF
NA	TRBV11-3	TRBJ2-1	CASSLVLGEQFF
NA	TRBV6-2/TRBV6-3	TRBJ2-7	CASSYGGMYYEQYF
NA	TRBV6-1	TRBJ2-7	CASSEAHGVPSYEQYF
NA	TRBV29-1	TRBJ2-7	CSVVSDKGYEQYF
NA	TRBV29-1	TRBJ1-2	CSVDVDSNGYTF
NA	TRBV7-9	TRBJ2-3	CASSPRTSSVDTQYF
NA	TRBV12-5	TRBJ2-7	CASGPLPYEQYF
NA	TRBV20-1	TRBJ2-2	CSARVLAASGELFF
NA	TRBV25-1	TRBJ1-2	CASSGWAGDSDYGYTF
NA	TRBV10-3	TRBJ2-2	CAISDHELNGGQNGELFF
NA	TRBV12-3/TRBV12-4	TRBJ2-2	CVGGRANTGELFF
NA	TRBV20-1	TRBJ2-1	CSAREREVSYNEQFF
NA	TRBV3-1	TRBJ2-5	CASSESGGQETQYF
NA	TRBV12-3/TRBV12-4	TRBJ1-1	CASRSWEAEGAFF
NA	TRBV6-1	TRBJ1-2	CASEGRSFGYTF
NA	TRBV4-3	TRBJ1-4	CASSQTRQATNEKLFF
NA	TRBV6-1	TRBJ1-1	CASSEAQGWVNTEAFF
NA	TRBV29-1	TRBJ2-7	CSVGGPPYEQYF
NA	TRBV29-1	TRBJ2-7	CSVVGGIYEQYF
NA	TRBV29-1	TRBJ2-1	CSVWGLAEAEQFF
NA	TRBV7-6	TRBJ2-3	CASSPRTGTADTQYF
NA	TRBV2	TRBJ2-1	CASSPGVLEQFF
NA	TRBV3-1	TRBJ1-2	CASSQGVRWDYGYTF
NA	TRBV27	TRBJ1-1	CASSLGGTNTEAFF
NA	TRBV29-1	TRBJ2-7	CSATGQGGYEQYF
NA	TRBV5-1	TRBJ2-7	CASSSSTGVGYEQYF
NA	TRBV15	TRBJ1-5	CATSRDLAGGQPQHF